These 30 T cell receptor beta chains share one sample of origin, sequenced in a study of cytomegalovirus exposure and HLA in healthy donors. The PCR ran on 60 Vbeta and 13 Jbeta primers. This table comes from immunoSEQ multiplex PCR, and its TCRdb copy is limited to in-frame clones, with some not included. The sample includes some 120,000 clones, about 80% seen only once; the top ten take around 4.5%. The sample consisted of PBMCs. The receptor set was obtained from a young man in good health and CMV-seropositive.

DNA for the CDR3: TGTGCCATCAGATCCCGGGACTTCTTCACAGATACGCAGTATTTT. The encoded protein is CAIRSRDFFTDTQYF. This chain joins TRBV10-3 and TRBJ2-3; possibly TRBD2 for D (6 bases). There are 15 residues in the CDR3. V shed 6 bases and J shed 2 bases, with 15 bases lying between them. Germline CDR1 ENHRY, CDR2 SYGVKD.

The chain employs TRBV5-6 and TRBJ1-1; TRBD1 matches at 7 bases. With V trimmed by 0 bases and J by 4 bases, 3 bases remained unmatched. In germline, CDR1 is SGHDT, CDR2 YYEEEE. The CDR3 covers 14 residues. The CDR3 reads CASSLGDSGTEAFF. CDR3 bases: TGTGCCAGCAGCTTGGGGGACAGTGGCACTGAAGCTTTCTTT.

The gene calls are TRBV5-6 and TRBJ1-4; 9 nucleotides line up with TRBD1. V trimming: 3 bases; J trimming: 6 bases; junction bases outside the gene matches: 0. CDR3 length equals 13 residues. CDR1 is SGHDT, CDR2 YYEEEE, per germline. CDR3 bases: TGTGCCAGCAGCTGGGACAGGGATGAAAAACTGTTTTTT. It encodes CASSWDRDEKLFF.

The chain links TRBV11-3 to TRBJ2-7, with a possible D match to TRBD1 (5 bases). V was clipped by 5 bases and J by 3 bases, with 17 bases between them. Germline CDR1 reads SGHNT; CDR2 reads YENEEA. This CDR3 region has 15 residues. The CDR3 DNA is TGTGCCAGCAGCGCAGGCGACAGCACGCTCTACGAGCAGTACTTC. It yields the protein CASSAGDSTLYEQYF.

This clone was seen more than once but under ten times. The chain is built from TRBV23-1 and TRBJ1-1; D gene unclear. TRBV23-1 has ORF status, its function being uncertain. The CDR3 extends over 15 amino acids. V lost 2 bases to trimming and J lost 3 bases, with 13 bases between them. CDR3: CASSQEVTVYTEAFF. The CDR3 coding sequence is TGCGCCAGCAGTCAAGAGGTGACGGTTTACACTGAAGCTTTCTTT.

The chain joins TRBV27 to TRBJ2-7, with 9 bases identical to TRBD1. Germline trimming cut 5 bases from V and 6 bases from J; bases unmatched to any gene: 14. This CDR3 has 16 residues. The germline gives CDR1 MNHEY, CDR2 SMNVEV (reference sequence). The CDR3 DNA reads TGTGCCAGCAGTCTCTCCCCCGGGACAGGGTCCGGCGAGCAGTACTTC. This codes for CASSLSPGTGSGEQYF.

The rearrangement joins TRBV10-2 to TRBJ2-7; D might be TRBD2 (5 bases). The V gene's germline CDR1 is WSHSY and CDR2 SAAADI. V lost 6 bases and J lost 2, with 11 bases in between. CDR3 length: 13 amino acids. CDR3 loop: CASRGSGTYEQYF. The CDR3 DNA reads TGCGCCAGCAGGGGGAGCGGTACCTACGAGCAGTACTTC.

The genes are TRBV28 and TRBJ1-1; 7 bases are shared with TRBD1. Unmatched junction bases numbered 10, after V lost 7 bases and J lost 5 bases. Germline V gene lookup returns CDR1 MDHEN and CDR2 SYDVKM. This CDR3 comprises 14 residues. The CDR3 sequence: CASITGQSATEAFF. CDR3 DNA: TGTGCCAGCATTACGGGACAGTCGGCGACTGAAGCTTTCTTT.

Worth noting for this clone: Relative to the germline gene, one junction end is altered; a read error may explain this. The rearrangement joins TRBV2 to TRBJ1-5; unclear D gene. CDR3 size: 13 residues. Germline V gives CDR1 SNHLY, CDR2 FYNNEI. CDR3 coding DNA: TGTGCCAGCAGTGATGCGGGGAATCCGCCCCAGCATTTT. Protein product: CASSDAGNPPQHF.

The J gene is TRBJ2-5, the V gene TRBV2; 8 bases are shared with TRBD2. Trimming cost V 6 bases and J 1 base; bases outside gene matches: 7. This CDR3 has 15 residues. Per germline, CDR1 SNHLY and CDR2 FYNNEI. The CDR3: CASRLAGWPQETQYF. CDR3 nucleotide sequence: TGTGCCAGCAGGCTAGCGGGCTGGCCCCAAGAGACCCAGTACTTC.

V gene TRBV28 combines with J gene TRBJ2-7; tentatively, D is TRBD1 (6 bases). Germline CDR1 and CDR2: MDHEN and SYDVKM. CDR3 size: 14 residues. Trimming took 2 bases from V and 0 from J, leaving 8 bases between them. CDR3 in amino acids: CASSLPGASYEQYF. DNA for the CDR3: TGTGCCAGCAGTTTACCAGGGGCCTCCTACGAGCAGTACTTC.

Written as DNA, the CDR3 is TGTGCCAGCAGCTCCGGACAGGGCGCGAATGAAAAACTGTTTTTT. Translation: CASSSGQGANEKLFF. The genes are TRBV7-9 and TRBJ1-4, with 8 bases that match TRBD1. V shed 4 bases, J shed 5 bases, and the junction held 6 bases outside the gene matches. Germline V gives CDR1 SEHNR, CDR2 FQNEAQ (reference sequence). There are 15 residues in the CDR3. The full variable domain, in which reference TRBV7-9 and TRBJ1-4 provide the parts outside the CDR3, is DTGVSQNPRHKITKRGQNVTFRCDPISEHNRLYWYRQTLGQGPEFLTYFQNEAQLEKSRLLSDRFSAERPKGSFSTLEIQRTEQGDSAMYLCASSSGQGANEKLFFGSGTQLSVL.

The rearrangement uses TRBV23-1 and TRBJ2-7; no firm D call. TRBV23-1 is known as an ORF, though its function is uncertain. CDR3 length: 12 residues. The V end lost 10 bases, the J end lost 4 bases, and 14 bases lay between the germline ends. This chain's CDR3 is CATWACGYEQYF. The CDR3 DNA follows: TGCGCCACATGGGCGTGTGGGTACGAGCAGTACTTC.

V is TRBV5-6 and J is TRBJ2-7; D ambiguous. Germline CDR1 SGHDT, CDR2 YYEEEE. The length of the CDR3 is 14 residues. Trimming took 3 bases from V and 0 from J, leaving 10 bases between them. Here the CDR3 reads CASSSRRYSYEQYF. The DNA of the CDR3 is TGTGCCAGCAGCTCCCGGCGGTACTCCTACGAGCAGTACTTC.

The chain couples TRBV6-1 to TRBJ2-6, with a possible D match to TRBD2 (5 bases). The CDR3 has 14 amino acids. Trimming removed 5 bases from V and 1 base from J, with 6 bases in between. CDR1 MNHNS and CDR2 SASEGT come from the germline V gene. This CDR3 is CASSKRSGANVLTF. In nucleotides, the CDR3 is TGTGCCAGCAGTAAGCGGTCTGGGGCCAACGTCCTGACTTTC.

The V gene is TRBV9, the J gene TRBJ1-1; no firm D call. V was clipped by 1 base and J by 0 bases, with 7 bases between them. Germline CDR1 SGDLS, CDR2 YYNGEE. There are 14 residues in the CDR3. CDR3 nucleotides: TGTGCCAGCAGCGTAAGTGCAGTGAACACTGAAGCTTTCTTT. Translating it yields CASSVSAVNTEAFF.

The chain is built from TRBV6-1 and TRBJ2-3; TRBD2 agrees at 8 bases. J was trimmed by 5 bases and V by 2 bases; bases with no gene match: 9. Germline CDR1 and CDR2: MNHNS and SASEGT. The CDR3 has 16 residues. The chain's CDR3 is CASSELRGLGKDTQYF. For the CDR3, the DNA is TGTGCCAGCAGTGAATTAAGGGGACTAGGAAAAGATACGCAGTATTTT.

The chain has TRBV30 and TRBJ2-1, with a weak D call TRBD2 (6 bases). The CDR3 extends over 14 amino acids. CDR1 is GTSNPN and CDR2 is SVGIG in the germline V gene (reference sequence). V gave up 4 bases and J gave up 9 bases, with 19 bases separating them. The CDR3 reads CAWTFAGPLGEQFF. CDR3 in DNA: TGTGCCTGGACCTTCGCGGGGCCTTTGGGTGAGCAGTTCTTC.

V is TRBV5-4 and J is TRBJ2-2, with 8 bases that match TRBD2. V lost 2 bases and J lost 7; bases outside the gene matches: 4. The germline gives CDR1 SGHNT, CDR2 YYREEE (reference sequence). The CDR3 runs to 14 residues. CDR3 nucleotides: TGTGCCAGCAGCTTCGGGGGGGTTGACGGGGAGCTGTTTTTT. The encoded protein is CASSFGGVDGELFF.

The genes are TRBV19 and TRBJ2-1; D is uncertain. V was trimmed by 5 bases and J by 7 bases, leaving 9 bases between them. CDR1 and CDR2 from the germline V gene are LNHDA and SQIVND (reference sequence). The CDR3 is 12 residues long. The CDR3 DNA is TGTGCCAGTAGTGTTACTAAGAATGAGCAGTTCTTC. Translated, it gives CASSVTKNEQFF.

This clone has more than one count but fewer than ten. This chain links TRBV7-9 with TRBJ2-7, with D tentatively TRBD2 (6 bases). CDR3 length equals 13 residues. Trimming removed 5 bases at V and 3 bases at J, with 11 bases between. Germline loops: CDR1 SEHNR, CDR2 FQNEAQ (reference sequence). The CDR3 sequence is CASSAGPNYEQYF. The CDR3 nucleotides are TGTGCCAGCAGCGCGGGACCAAACTACGAGCAGTACTTC.

The V and J genes are TRBV15 and TRBJ2-3; 8 nucleotides match TRBD1. The CDR3 covers 17 residues. CDR1 LNHNV and CDR2 YYDKDF come from the germline V gene (reference sequence). The J segment lost 2 bases and the V segment lost 2 bases, leaving 9 bases of the junction unmatched. This CDR3 is CATSRRKKTGATDTQYF. CDR3 in DNA: TGTGCCACCAGCAGACGCAAGAAGACAGGGGCCACAGATACGCAGTATTTT.

CDR3: CASSLWIGRVYEQYF. The CDR3 DNA follows: TGTGCCAGCAGTTTATGGATCGGCAGGGTCTACGAGCAGTACTTC. The rearrangement links TRBV28 to TRBJ2-7; a possible D gene is TRBD1 (5 bases). Germline V gene lookup returns CDR1 MDHEN and CDR2 SYDVKM. The V and J ends lost 0 bases and 3 bases respectively, with 12 bases between them. The CDR3 has 15 residues.

The rearrangement links TRBV4-1 to TRBJ2-5, with 12 nucleotides matching TRBD2. From germline, CDR1 is MGHRA and CDR2 YSYEKL. Losses at the gene ends were 3 bases for V and 5 bases for J; bases not matched to a gene: 7. The CDR3 runs to 16 residues. The chain's CDR3 is CASSQRLAGDWETQYF. The CDR3 coding sequence is TGCGCCAGCAGCCAGCGACTAGCGGGAGATTGGGAGACCCAGTACTTC.

The rearrangement uses TRBV6-4 and TRBJ2-6; tentatively, D is TRBD1 (6 bases). The CDR3 spans 19 residues. Germline V lookup: CDR1 MRHNA, CDR2 SNTAGT. The V gene lost 6 bases and the J gene lost 0 bases, with 21 bases spanning the gap. CDR3 in DNA: TGTGCCAGCAGACCCCGGGTGGGGGCTCCTCACTCTGGGGCCAACGTCCTGACTTTC. The encoded protein is CASRPRVGAPHSGANVLTF.

The V call is TRBV7-9, the J call TRBJ1-3; 7 positions match TRBD1. V trimming: 4 bases; J trimming: 3 bases; junction bases outside the gene matches: 12. The CDR3 is 17 amino acids. Germline V lookup: CDR1 SEHNR, CDR2 FQNEAQ (reference sequence). CDR3 in DNA: TGTGCCAGCAGCTCCACCGACAGGGTGTTTTTTGGAAACACCATATATTTT. Translating it yields CASSSTDRVFFGNTIYF. The full variable domain, in which reference TRBV7-9 and TRBJ1-3 provide the parts outside the CDR3, is DTGVSQNPRHKITKRGQNVTFRCDPISEHNRLYWYRQTLGQGPEFLTYFQNEAQLEKSRLLSDRFSAERPKGSFSTLEIQRTEQGDSAMYLCASSSTDRVFFGNTIYFGEGSWLTVV.

The sample holds one count of this clone. This chain connects TRBV5-4 to TRBJ2-3, with 8 bases lining up with TRBD2. V trimming: 4 bases; J trimming: 5 bases; junction bases outside the gene matches: 6. Germline assignment: CDR1 SGHNT and CDR2 YYREEE (reference sequence). The CDR3 runs 14 residues. The CDR3 loop reads CASSGGLGEDTQYF. DNA for the CDR3: TGTGCCAGCAGCGGGGGACTAGGCGAAGATACGCAGTATTTT.

This clone was counted a few times. The CDR3 bases are TGTGCCAGTAGTATCAGGTTCTACCAGGGGGATCGGTTCTTC. Protein product: CASSIRFYQGDRFF. V is TRBV19 and J is TRBJ2-1; 7 bases map to TRBD1. With V trimmed by 3 bases and J by 15 bases, 14 bases remained unmatched. The CDR3 covers 14 residues. Germline V gene lookup returns CDR1 LNHDA and CDR2 SQIVND (reference sequence).

This clone was recorded once. The rearrangement joins TRBV6-1 to TRBJ2-3; the D is unclear. The CDR3 totals 17 residues. V lost 3 bases, J lost 2 bases, and 18 bases lay in between. CDR1 and CDR2 (germline): MNHNS, SASEGT. CDR3 protein: CASSDGPLVGNTDTQYF. In nucleotides, the CDR3 is TGTGCCAGCAGTGATGGGCCCTTGGTTGGTAACACAGATACGCAGTATTTT.

This rearrangement joins TRBV28 to TRBJ2-6; a possible D gene is TRBD2 (5 bases). V lost 3 bases and J lost 0, with 9 bases in between. There are 16 residues in the CDR3. Germline V gene sequence: CDR1 MDHEN, CDR2 SYDVKM. The CDR3 sequence: CASSFGEPSGANVLTF. The CDR3 DNA reads TGTGCCAGCAGTTTTGGGGAGCCCTCTGGGGCCAACGTCCTGACTTTC.